The clone carrying this T cell receptor beta chain rates as medium-sized. Additional DNA sequences in this sample encode the identical CDR3. This sample stems from a study of metastatic and nonmetastatic thyroid tumors. Every patient was untreated before thyroid surgery. There are 13 residues in the CDR3. V was pared by 3 bases and J by 9 bases, with 14 bases between. The germline gives CDR1 LGHDT, CDR2 YNNKEL (reference sequence). TCRdb re-analyzed the PCR reads using MiXCR. The table includes some 4,200 clones, under 40% detected once. Sequenced: adjacent normal tissue. This sequence joins TRBV3-1 and TRBJ1-1; D remains ambiguous. The TCR originated in a female donor with papillary thyroid cancer or a benign thyroid nodule (not recorded which). Some clones in this sample may be carry-over from other donors' samples. The CDR3 spells CASSQGTGIQAFF. CDR3 nucleotides: TGTGCCAGCAGCCAGGGAACCGGGATTCAAGCTTTCTTT.